This TCR beta chain was profiled in a study of blood T cell repertoires in COVID-19. Study details: The analysed material was cDNA or gDNA that came from T cells, B-cell-depleted T cells, or PBMCs.

In the study's own analysis: How many nucleated cells were present was estimated from reference gene primer amplification. Repertoires were generated with immunoSEQ multiplex PCR, while TCRdb's copy carries only in-frame clones and drops some. V and J calls and clone size are as listed in that table; D and trimming were resolved from the DNA. The sample holds some 320,000 clones, about nine tenths seen once. Enrolled through a virtual design, the participants were between 18 and 89 years of age and came from about two dozen US areas. Clinical history reported by participants formed the basis on which cohorts were assigned. The V gene's germline CDR1 is LNHDA and CDR2 SQIVND (reference sequence). The length of the CDR3 is 13 residues. V was pared by 4 bases and J by 4 bases, with 10 bases between.

The V call is TRBV19, the J call TRBJ1-1; D is ambiguous. This clonotype was sampled from a man in his fifties or sixties who had recovered from COVID-19. The specimen sequenced was PBMCs or T cells enriched from blood (not recorded which). The CDR3: CASSKWEATEAFF. CDR3 in DNA: TGTGCCAGTAGTAAGTGGGAGGCCACTGAAGCTTTCTTT.